Below are 10 T cell receptor beta chains sequenced from a single sample in a study of blood T cell repertoires in COVID-19. The protocol was immunoSEQ multiplex PCR, while the TCRdb copy is restricted to in-frame clones and leaves out a portion. The data contain around 73,000 clones, over 75% of them singletons. Sequencing was carried out using peripheral blood. The receptors were gathered from a woman aged 60 to 75 with acute or convalescent COVID-19.

This chain uses TRBV7-9 with TRBJ2-3, with a tentative D call TRBD2 (7 bases). V was clipped by 5 bases and J by 4 bases, with 16 bases between them. The germline CDR1 and CDR2 sequences are SEHNR and FQNEAQ (reference sequence). The CDR3 contains 15 residues. CDR3 region: CASSQMGGRADTQYF. The CDR3 region has the DNA TGTGCCAGCAGCCAAATGGGGGGGCGGGCAGATACGCAGTATTTT.

The V call is TRBV7-8, the J call TRBJ1-5, with 10 bases matching TRBD1. Trimming at V came to 4 bases and at J to 0 bases, leaving 6 bases not matched to a gene. Per the germline V gene, CDR1 is SGHVS and CDR2 is FQNEAQ. The CDR3 length is 17 residues. In nucleotides, the CDR3 is TGTGCCAGCAGCTCAGGACAGGGGGGATATAGCAATCAGCCCCAGCATTTT. It is translated as CASSSGQGGYSNQPQHF.

The chain links TRBV19 to TRBJ1-2; D gene uncertain. The V gene's germline CDR1 is LNHDA and CDR2 SQIVND (reference sequence). The CDR3 has 12 residues. V shed 4 bases and J shed 4 bases, with 7 bases lying between them. In nucleotides, the CDR3 is TGTGCCAGTAGTAGCAGGATCTATGGCTACACCTTC. Translated: CASSSRIYGYTF.

V is TRBV12-3 or TRBV12-4 and J is TRBJ2-1; D may be TRBD2 (5 bases). CDR3 size: 13 residues. Deletions cut 3 bases from V and 5 bases from J, with 8 bases between. The CDR3 sequence: CASSFMRDNEQFF. For the CDR3, the DNA is TGTGCCAGCAGTTTTATGAGGGACAATGAGCAGTTCTTC.

The chain recombines TRBV5-5 with TRBJ1-2; TRBD1 agrees at 9 bases. From germline, CDR1 is SGHKS and CDR2 YYEKEE (reference sequence). V trimming: 7 bases; J trimming: 4 bases; junction bases outside the gene matches: 8. This CDR3 has 14 residues. The CDR3 DNA sequence: TGTGCCAGCGATCCGGGACAGGGCGTCTATGGCTACACCTTC. This translates into CASDPGQGVYGYTF.

The chain recombines TRBV6-5 with TRBJ1-4, with D possibly matching TRBD1 (5 bases). CDR3 length: 16 residues. Trimming pared 4 bases from V and 7 bases from J, leaving 19 bases between. CDR1 and CDR2 (germline): MNHEY, SVGAGI. CDR3 bases: TGTGCCAGCAGTTTAGAATTCCCCGGGAGGGGTGAAAAACTGTTTTTT. Translating it yields CASSLEFPGRGEKLFF.

The chain employs TRBV7-3 and TRBJ2-1, with 9 bases aligning to TRBD1. There are 15 residues in the CDR3. The V and J ends lost 4 bases and 2 bases, in that order; junction bases with no gene match: 3. CDR1 and CDR2 (germline): SGHTA, FQGTGA. CDR3 amino acids: CASSSQGAPYNEQFF. The CDR3 region has the DNA TGTGCCAGCAGCTCACAGGGGGCCCCCTACAATGAGCAGTTCTTC.

The V and J genes are TRBV7-9 and TRBJ1-3, with D possibly matching TRBD1 (6 bases). V was shortened by 2 bases and J by 0 bases, with 8 bases between the two germline ends. The germline V gene has CDR1 SEHNR and CDR2 FQNEAQ (reference sequence). This CDR3 has 15 residues. CDR3 in amino acids: CASSLTGTSGNTIYF. The CDR3 coding sequence is TGTGCCAGCAGCTTAACAGGGACCTCTGGAAACACCATATATTTT.

The chain links TRBV30 to TRBJ2-2; 10 bases align to TRBD2. The V segment lost 1 base and the J segment 3 bases; nucleotides outside the gene matches: 5. Germline V gene data show CDR1 as GTSNPN and CDR2 as SVGIG (reference sequence). There are 16 residues in the CDR3. The CDR3 region has the DNA TGTGCCTGGAGTGGGGTAGCGGGAGGATACACCGGGGAGCTGTTTTTT. Its translation: CAWSGVAGGYTGELFF.

Comments on this clone: The sample holds other DNA sequences that translate to the same CDR3. The chain joins TRBV9 to TRBJ2-5; D not certain. CDR1 and CDR2 (germline): SGDLS, YYNGEE. This CDR3 comprises 13 residues. V lost 0 bases and J lost 4, with 7 bases in between. The CDR3 region has the DNA TGTGCCAGCAGCGTAGCGGGTGGAGAGACCCAGTACTTC. Its protein product is CASSVAGGETQYF. The whole variable domain, remainder taken from reference TRBV9 and TRBJ2-5, is DSGVTQTPKHLITATGQRVTLRCSPRSGDLSVYWYQQSLDQGLQFLIQYYNGEERAKGNILERFSAQQFPDLHSELNLSSLELGDSALYFCASSVAGGETQYFGPGTRLLVL.